This T cell receptor (beta chain) stems from a study of blood T cell repertoires in COVID-19. About the research overall: T cells, B-cell-depleted T cells, or PBMCs supplied cDNA or gDNA.

The repertoire was sequenced with immunoSEQ multiplex PCR; TCRdb's copy has only in-frame clones and lacks some. The table lists about 67,000 clones, roughly nine tenths of them singletons, with around 4.4% in the top ten. Deletions cut 5 bases from V and 3 bases from J, with 11 bases between. This CDR3 spans 13 amino acids. Germline CDR1 MNHEY, CDR2 SVGEGT. The gene calls are TRBV6-2 or TRBV6-3 and TRBJ2-7, with a tentative D call TRBD2 (6 bases). This sequence originates from a man aged 45-65 years with active COVID-19. Sequencing was done on a sample of peripheral blood. The CDR3 DNA is TGTGCCAGCAGTGAGACTAGTTACTACGAGCAGTACTTC. Encoded protein: CASSETSYYEQYF.